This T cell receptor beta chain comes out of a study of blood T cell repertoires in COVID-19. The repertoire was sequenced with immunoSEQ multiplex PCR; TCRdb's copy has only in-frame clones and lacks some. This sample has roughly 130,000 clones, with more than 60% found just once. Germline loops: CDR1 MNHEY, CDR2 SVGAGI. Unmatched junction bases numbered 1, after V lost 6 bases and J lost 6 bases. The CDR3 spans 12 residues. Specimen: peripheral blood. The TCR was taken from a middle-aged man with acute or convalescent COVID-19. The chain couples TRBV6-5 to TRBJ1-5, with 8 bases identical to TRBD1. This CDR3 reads CASRTGVQPQHF. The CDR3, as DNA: TGTGCCAGCAGGACAGGGGTTCAGCCCCAGCATTTT.